Listed here are 28 T cell receptor beta chains from one sample, sequenced in a study of tumor-infiltrating lymphocytes in primary liver carcinoma. Researchers drew blood RNA from unsorted whole blood and extracted germline DNA as well. Starting from 500 ng of total RNA, TCR beta cDNA was produced with a primer in the constant region. Three nested multiplex PCR rounds, a slightly modified ARM-PCR, produced the libraries for TCR beta. A C-beta reverse primer and TRBV1-TRBV30 forward primers served in each of the first two PCR rounds, at 9 to 11 cycles apiece. TCRdb re-derived calls from the multiplex PCR reads in MiXCR, one entry per CDR3 protein. The sample lists 300,000 to 400,000 distinct CDR3 sequences; 65% were seen once. Input material: peripheral blood. Receptors were obtained from a man in his forties or fifties with primary liver carcinoma and hepatitis B virus infection.

The chain recombines TRBV12-3 or TRBV12-4 with TRBJ2-1; 8 bases are a match to TRBD2. This CDR3 contains 16 residues. With V trimmed by 5 bases and J by 4 bases, 10 bases remained unmatched. CDR3 nucleotides: TGTGCCAGCAGTCCGACAGGACTAGCAGTTTACAATGAGCAGTTCTTC. Its protein product is CASSPTGLAVYNEQFF.

V gene TRBV4-2 combines with J gene TRBJ2-3; possibly TRBD2 for D (5 bases). CDR3 size: 15 residues. V was pared by 4 bases and J by 8 bases, with 19 bases between. Germline V CDR1 and CDR2: LGHNA, YNFKEQ. The CDR3 region has the DNA TGTGCCAGCAGCCCTAAGGCAGGACTCGCATTTACGCAGTATTTT. Protein product: CASSPKAGLAFTQYF.

Comments on this clonotype: This sequence may be a read error, since a much larger clone differs from it by one base. The chain couples TRBV7-9 to TRBJ2-7; 8 bases map to TRBD1. This CDR3 is built from 16 residues. Germline V gene lookup returns CDR1 SEHNR and CDR2 FQNEAQ (reference sequence). Losses at the gene ends were 5 bases for V and 5 bases for J; bases not matched to a gene: 14. The CDR3: CASSPTSGGRTHEQYF. The CDR3 DNA reads as TGTGCCAGCAGCCCGACTTCAGGGGGCCGGACCCACGAGCAGTACTTC. Drawing the rest from reference TRBV7-9 and TRBJ2-7, the complete variable domain is DTGVSQNPRHKITKRGQNVTFRCDPISEHNRLYWYRQTLGQGPEFLTYFQNEAQLEKSRLLSDRFSAERPKGSFSTLEIQRTEQGDSAMYLCASSPTSGGRTHEQYFGPGTRLTVT.

On this clonotype: A much larger clone is a single base away; this may be a read error. V and J are TRBV12-3 or TRBV12-4 and TRBJ2-7; TRBD1 matches 7 bases. This CDR3 is built from 14 residues. The DNA of the CDR3 is TGTACCAGCAAGAGGGACAGCAGCCTCTACGAGCAGTACTTC. Translation: CTSKRDSSLYEQYF.

Regarding this clonotype: No conserved phenylalanine or tryptophan ends this CDR3, so it is likely a read error. This chain connects TRBV5-4 to TRBJ2-7; 8 bases are shared with TRBD1. The CDR3 extends over 14 amino acids. After removal of 4 bases from V and 4 bases from J, the junction contained 7 bases not matched to a gene. Germline V gene data show CDR1 as SGHNT and CDR2 as YYREEE (reference sequence). CDR3 in amino acids: CASSKYRGLYEQYI. The CDR3 bases are TGTGCCAGCAGCAAATACAGGGGGTTATACGAGCAGTACATC.

This clonotype showed up just once. The rearrangement joins TRBV24-1 to TRBJ1-5; D is unresolved. The CDR3 has 13 amino acids. Germline CDR1 is KGHDR and CDR2 is SFDVKD. The germline V and J ends were trimmed by 9 bases and 0 bases, with 8 bases remaining between them. The CDR3 nucleotides are TGTGCCACCTCCCAGTATAGCAATCAGCCCCAGCATTTT. Its protein is CATSQYSNQPQHF.

A note on this clonotype: A junction end diverges from the germline sequence, so it may reflect a read error. The chain employs TRBV11-2 and TRBJ2-3, with TRBD1 identical over 7 bases. Looked up from germline, CDR1 is SGHAT and CDR2 is FQNNGV. This CDR3 is 14 amino acids long. Here the CDR3 DNA reads TGTGCCAGTAGCATAGGGGGCAGCGCAGATACACAGTATTTT. As protein: CASSIGGSADTQYF.

This clonotype has just a few counts. Mismatch with germline at one junction end may stem from a read error. V is TRBV11-2 and J is TRBJ2-7; a weak D match, TRBD1 (6 bases). The CDR3 sequence is 12 residues long. Germline V lookup: CDR1 SGHAT, CDR2 FQNNGV. CDR3: CASSLDRGEQYF. The CDR3 DNA sequence: TGTGCCAGCAGCTTAGACAGGGGCGAGCAATACTTC.

This clonotype has only a few counts. A much larger clone differs by one base, so this may be a read error. The chain recombines TRBV29-1 with TRBJ2-7, with D tentatively TRBD1 or TRBD2 (6 bases each). The CDR3 loop spans 13 amino acids. The V gene lost 4 bases and the J gene lost 7 bases, with 17 bases spanning the gap. Germline CDR1 reads SQVTM; CDR2 reads ANQGSEA. CDR3 DNA sequence: TGCAGCGTTGGCGCGGAGGGGGACCGGGAGCAGTACTTC. Translation: CSVGAEGDREQYF.

This clonotype appeared once. At one boundary the junction diverges from the germline segment, which might be a read error. V gene TRBV12-3 or TRBV12-4 combines with J gene TRBJ2-4; D may match TRBD1 or TRBD2 (5 bases each). CDR3 length: 16 amino acids. In nucleotides, the CDR3 is TGCGCCAGCAGTTTTGGGACCACTATAGCCAAAAACATTCCGTACTTC. This codes for CASSFGTTIAKNIPYF.

Turning to this clonotype: One end of the junction varies from germline; a read error may be responsible. V gene TRBV11-3 combines with J gene TRBJ2-2; 9 bases fit TRBD1. Germline V gene data show CDR1 as SGHNT and CDR2 as YENEEA. This CDR3 is built from 17 residues. CDR3: CASNLEAGTGHAGELFF. CDR3 DNA sequence: TGTGCCAGCAACTTAGAAGCTGGGACAGGGCACGCCGGGGAGCTGTTTTTT.

For this clonotype: A much larger clone sits a single nucleotide away, making a read error possible. The CDR3 reads CANSARGQIAEAFF. The CDR3 DNA is TGTGCCAACAGTGCCCGGGGACAGATTGCTGAAGCTTTCTTT. This chain connects TRBV6-2 or TRBV6-3 to TRBJ1-1; 7 positions agree with TRBD1. The CDR3 runs 14 residues. CDR1 and CDR2 from the germline V gene are MNHEY and SVGEGT.

Notes on this clonotype: A much larger clone differs by one base, so this may be a read error. The chain is built from TRBV7-8 and TRBJ2-1, with a possible D match to TRBD2 (7 bases). Trimming removed 5 bases at V and 8 bases at J, with 19 bases between. The CDR3 is made up of 15 amino acids. Germline lookup yields CDR1 SGHVS and CDR2 FQNEAQ. The CDR3 protein is CASSQGRERYDEQFF. The CDR3 bases are TGTGCCAGCAGCCAGGGGCGGGAGAGGTACGATGAGCAGTTCTTC.

This clonotype was counted ten times or more. J is TRBJ2-1 and V is TRBV6-1, with TRBD2 matching 10 bases. Unmatched junction bases numbered 6, after V lost 4 bases and J lost 6 bases. This CDR3 spans 15 amino acids. CDR1 is MNHNS and CDR2 is SASEGT in the germline V gene. CDR3 DNA sequence: TGTGCCAGCAGTGGTGGGACTAGCGTCCCCAATGAGCAGTTCTTC. Protein: CASSGGTSVPNEQFF.

In this sample, this clonotype turned up many times. This chain connects TRBV29-1 to TRBJ2-7; D is possibly TRBD1 (5 bases). The CDR3 contains 12 residues. The V and J ends lost 8 bases and 3 bases respectively, with 14 bases between them. The germline gives CDR1 SQVTM, CDR2 ANQGSEA. CDR3 region: CSISRGSYEQYF. The CDR3 DNA reads as TGCAGCATCAGTAGGGGTAGCTACGAGCAGTACTTC.

Comment on this clonotype: Mismatch with germline at one junction end may stem from a read error. This sequence joins TRBV11-2 and TRBJ2-7; unclear D gene. The CDR3 totals 13 residues. Germline CDR1 reads SGHAT; CDR2 reads FQNNGV. This CDR3 reads CASSLSLRYEQYF. The CDR3 nucleotides are TGTGCCAGCAGCTTATCGCTCAGATACGAGCAATACTTC.

This clonotype has ten or more counts. The chain joins TRBV29-1 to TRBJ1-1; 7 bases align to TRBD1. Germline trimming cut 6 bases from V and 7 bases from J; bases unmatched to any gene: 14. Germline CDR1 is SQVTM and CDR2 is ANQGSEA. This CDR3 is 14 amino acids long. Here the CDR3 DNA reads TGCAGCGTCGGGGGGGCAGGGGGTCGGTTTGAAGCTTTCTTT. Translation gives CSVGGAGGRFEAFF.

The J gene is TRBJ1-4, the V gene TRBV20-1; 8 bases agree with TRBD1. The CDR3 covers 14 residues. The trim removed 3 bases at V and 8 bases at J, leaving 8 bases unmatched. Germline assignment: CDR1 DFQATT and CDR2 SNEGSKA (reference sequence). CDR3 DNA: TGCAGTGCTAGGGCCGGGACAGGTGACGAAAAACTGTTTTTT. Protein: CSARAGTGDEKLFF.

With respect to this clonotype: With a much larger clone just one base away, this may be a read error. The conserved phenylalanine or tryptophan is not found at the CDR3 terminus, so this likely reflects a read error. The CDR3 DNA is TGTGCCAGCAGACTAGCGGGAGGGCCGGTTTACAATGAGCAGTTCATC. It translates to CASRLAGGPVYNEQFI. This chain connects TRBV6-2 or TRBV6-3 to TRBJ2-1, with TRBD2 identical over 13 bases. The CDR3 length is 16 residues. The V gene's germline CDR1 is MNHEY and CDR2 SVGEGT. After removal of 6 bases from V and 4 bases from J, the junction contained 6 bases not matched to a gene.

This clonotype has ten or more counts. The V call is TRBV28, the J call TRBJ2-7; no clear D. The CDR3 has 14 residues. With 5 bases removed from V and 5 bases from J, the gap between germline ends came to 16 bases. CDR1 MDHEN and CDR2 SYDVKM come from the germline V gene. The CDR3 DNA is TGTGCCAGCAGTCCGCCCCCGGCCGGCAACGAGCAGTACTTC. Translation gives CASSPPPAGNEQYF.

This clonotype has a single count. One junction end does not reproduce the germline sequence, and a read error may be involved. The CDR3 DNA is TGTGCCAGCAGTACCGGCCTTCAGGGGGGGGACATTCAGTACTTT. Its protein is CASSTGLQGGDIQYF. The chain carries TRBV12-3 or TRBV12-4 and TRBJ2-4; D possibly uses TRBD1 or TRBD2 (7 bases each). This CDR3 is 15 amino acids long.

To note about this clonotype: The junction departs from germline at one end; a sequencing error may be responsible. The V and J genes are TRBV6-5 and TRBJ2-7; the match to TRBD2 covers 9 bases. The CDR3 totals 15 residues. CDR1 MNHEY and CDR2 SVGAGI come from the germline V gene. The CDR3 DNA is TGCGCCAGCGGCCGGACTAGCGTGCGAACCTACGAGCAGTACTTC. Translating gives CASGRTSVRTYEQYF.

This clonotype appeared many times. The chain is built from TRBV12-3 or TRBV12-4 and TRBJ2-2, with D unclear. Trimming took 6 bases from V and 0 from J, leaving 11 bases between them. The CDR3 is made up of 15 amino acids. In DNA, the CDR3 is TGTGCCAGCAGATTCCAAAACGCGAACACCGGGGAGCTGTTTTTT. Translation: CASRFQNANTGELFF.

As for this clonotype: Being one base from a much bigger clone, this may be a read error. The V call is TRBV29-1, the J call TRBJ2-7, with TRBD1 identical over 10 bases. CDR3 size: 14 residues. Germline CDR1 is SQVTM and CDR2 is ANQGSEA. Written as DNA, the CDR3 is TGCAACGCCTCTGGTGGGGACAGGGGACGGGAGCAGTACTTC. Translation gives CNASGGDRGREQYF.

A note on this clonotype: A much larger clone is a single base away; this may be a read error. The genes are TRBV4-2 and TRBJ2-1; TRBD2 aligns across 7 bases. Trimming removed 1 base from V and 2 bases from J; junction bases left unmatched: 8. This CDR3 is built from 17 residues. Germline-derived CDR1 and CDR2 are LGHNA and YNFKEQ. The CDR3 nucleotides are TGTGCCAGCAGCCAAGTGTCGCGGGGAGGGGCCTACAATGAGCAGTTCTTC. This translates into CASSQVSRGGAYNEQFF.

Turning to this clonotype: A much bigger clone sits one base away, suggesting this may be a read error. The V and J genes are TRBV6-5 and TRBJ2-2, with D hard to call. The V gene's germline CDR1 is MNHEY and CDR2 SVGAGI. The CDR3 is 13 amino acids. The CDR3 is CVSNTPGAGELFF. For the CDR3, the DNA is TGTGTCAGCAACACCCCAGGTGCCGGGGAGCTGTTTTTT.

A note on this clonotype: One base away lies a much larger clone, so this may be a sequencing read error. The DNA of the CDR3 is TGTGTCATCAGTGAAGTCTGGGATTCACCCCTCCACTTT. Amino acids: CVISEVWDSPLHF. This chain links TRBV10-3 with TRBJ1-6; D call uncertain. CDR3 length: 13 residues. Germline V lookup: CDR1 ENHRY, CDR2 SYGVKD.

V gene TRBV5-4 combines with J gene TRBJ2-7; D is unclear. The V gene lost 4 bases and the J gene lost 0 bases, with 11 bases spanning the gap. Germline V lookup: CDR1 SGHNT, CDR2 YYREEE (reference sequence). The CDR3 is 14 residues long. DNA for the CDR3: TGTGCCAGCAGCCCAGAGATAAGCTCCTACGAGCAGTACTTC. Its translation: CASSPEISSYEQYF.